A selection of T cell receptor beta chains follows, all from one sample in a study of blood T cell repertoires in COVID-19. The protocol was immunoSEQ multiplex PCR, while the TCRdb copy is restricted to in-frame clones and leaves out a portion. The table shows tens of thousands of clones, with roughly 87% occurring only once. Source material: peripheral blood. All receptors come from a man older than 75 in a cohort sampled during active COVID-19. Both conserved end residues are part of each CDR3. A D gene is named only where the DNA matches it firmly. Clone size, where shown, is once, few, many, or a class for clones that have expanded.

>TRBV25-1|TRBJ1-1|few|-
TGTGCCAGCAGTGGATTACAGGGGAACACTGAAGCTTTCTTT
CASSGLQGNTEAFF
>TRBV7-9|TRBJ2-7|-|-
TGTGCCAGCAGCTTGGGGCCTATGGAGCAGTACTTC
CASSLGPMEQYF
>TRBV2|TRBJ2-3|-|-
TGTGCCAGCAGCCACACAGGGCCTGAGGATACGCAGTATTTT
CASSHTGPEDTQYF
>TRBV7-9|TRBJ2-2|-|-
TGTGCCAGCAGCTATTCGACCGGGGAGCTGTTTTTT
CASSYSTGELFF
>TRBV19|TRBJ2-1|-|TRBD2
TGTGCCAGTAGTATAGCCCAGGGAGGGAGCTCCTACAATGAGCAGTTCTTC
CASSIAQGGSSYNEQFF
>TRBV19|TRBJ2-7|-|TRBD2
TGTGCCAGCCAAGGGACTAGCGGGGGCCTTGGGGAGCAGTACTTC
CASQGTSGGLGEQYF
>TRBV19|TRBJ2-7|-|TRBD1
TGTGCCAGTAGGGGGACAGTCCAGAACTCCTACGAGCAGTACTTC
CASRGTVQNSYEQYF
>TRBV7-2|TRBJ1-2|-|TRBD1
TGTGCCAGCAGCCCCCGGACAGGGTACGGCTATGGCTACACCTTC
CASSPRTGYGYGYTF
>TRBV18|TRBJ1-1|-|TRBD1
TGTGCCAGCTCCCAGCAGGGGGGTAGTACCACTGAAGCTTTCTTT
CASSQQGGSTTEAFF
>TRBV16|TRBJ1-1|few|-
TGTGCCAGCAGCCAATCGAGGGCTTTCTTT
CASSQSRAFF
>TRBV9|TRBJ1-1|-|-
TGTGCCAGCAGCCCCAGGAGGGTGGGCGCTGAAGCTTTCTTT
CASSPRRVGAEAFF
>TRBV12-5|TRBJ1-1|-|-
TGTGCTAGTGGTCCCCTAAGTACGACGGGTAGCACTGAAGCTTTCTTT
CASGPLSTTGSTEAFF
>TRBV5-1|TRBJ2-7|-|TRBD1
TGCGCCAGCAGCCCGGGACAGGGCTACCACGAGCAGTACTTC
CASSPGQGYHEQYF
>TRBV5-6|TRBJ1-4|-|TRBD1
TGTGCCAGCAGCTTGATCGGACAGGGAAATGAAAAACTGTTTTTT
CASSLIGQGNEKLFF
>TRBV29-1|TRBJ1-5|-|-
TGCAGCGTTGATGGGGGGGCTGGTCAGCCCCAGCATTTT
CSVDGGAGQPQHF
>TRBV5-1|TRBJ2-1|-|TRBD2
TGCGCCAGCAGCTTGGCCTTATCCGGGAGGGCCGGGGATGAGCAGTTCTTC
CASSLALSGRAGDEQFF
>TRBV5-1|TRBJ2-2|-|TRBD2
TGCGCCAGCAGCCTAGGGACTAGCGGGGTATCCGGGGAGCTGTTTTTT
CASSLGTSGVSGELFF
>TRBV6-5|TRBJ2-2|-|-
TGTGCCAGCAGTCCGGGACTGACCTTGGGTGGGGAGCTGTTTTTT
CASSPGLTLGGELFF
>TRBV5-1|TRBJ2-2|-|TRBD2
TGCGCCAGCAGCAGGGTAGCGGGGGAAACCGGGGAGCTGTTTTTT
CASSRVAGETGELFF
>TRBV7-9|TRBJ2-3|-|TRBD1
TGTGCCAGCAGCCCTGGACAGGGGGCAGATACGCAGTATTTT
CASSPGQGADTQYF
>TRBV9|TRBJ2-2|-|-
TGTGCCAGCAGCGTACTGGCTAACACCGGGGAGCTGTTTTTT
CASSVLANTGELFF
>TRBV5-1|TRBJ2-5|-|TRBD2
TGCGCCAGCAGCTTGGGGGTCGCGGGGGGCCAAGAGACCCAGTACTTC
CASSLGVAGGQETQYF
>TRBV5-6|TRBJ1-6|-|TRBD1
TGTGCCAGCAGCTTCCGGGACAGGGCTTCACCCCTCCACTTT
CASSFRDRASPLHF
>TRBV29-1|TRBJ2-3|-|TRBD2
TGCAGCGTGACAGCGGGGGATACGCAGTATTTT
CSVTAGDTQYF
>TRBV19|TRBJ1-2|-|TRBD1
TGTGCCAGCCGGGACAGGGGCGTCTATGGCTACACCTTC
CASRDRGVYGYTF
>TRBV2|TRBJ2-7|-|-
TGTGCCAGCAGTGACTACAGGTCCTCCTACGAGCAGTACTTC
CASSDYRSSYEQYF
>TRBV6-9|TRBJ2-1|-|TRBD1
TGTGCCAGCAGTTATCCTCCTCACTTAGACAGGGAAAGCAATGAGCAGTTCTTC
CASSYPPHLDRESNEQFF